This record concerns one T cell receptor beta chain sequence. Its antigen is as yet unknown. This sample is part of a study of shared clonotypes between healthy human individuals. Study conclusions and caveats: Some naive CD4 clonotypes, roughly 4.7%, turned up in common across a few donors.

Each cell subset's genomic DNA was divided evenly among several immunoSEQ plates. Template for every sorted-subset replicate PCR totaled approximately 0.2 ug DNA, 30,000 to 35,000 T cell genomes. Repertoires were generated with immunoSEQ multiplex PCR, while TCRdb's copy carries only in-frame clones and drops some. The sample lists hundreds of thousands of clones; roughly 98% were seen once. Naive CD8 cells lacked CD45RO and underwent positive selection for CCR7, leaving out terminally differentiated effector memory CD45RA+ cells. Donors had no recently reported acute infections or vaccinations and were HIV-negative. The CDR3 contains 16 residues. V was clipped by 0 bases and J by 2 bases; unmatched bases: 5. The germline gives CDR1 KGHSH, CDR2 LQKENI.

Sequenced material: naive CD8+ T cells sorted from blood. This chain uses TRBV18 with TRBJ2-5, with 8 bases matching TRBD1. The receptor's source is a man aged 25 to 45 in good health. The CDR3 is CASSPPRGQEQETQYF. DNA of the CDR3: TGTGCCAGCTCACCACCCAGGGGGCAAGAACAAGAGACCCAGTACTTC.